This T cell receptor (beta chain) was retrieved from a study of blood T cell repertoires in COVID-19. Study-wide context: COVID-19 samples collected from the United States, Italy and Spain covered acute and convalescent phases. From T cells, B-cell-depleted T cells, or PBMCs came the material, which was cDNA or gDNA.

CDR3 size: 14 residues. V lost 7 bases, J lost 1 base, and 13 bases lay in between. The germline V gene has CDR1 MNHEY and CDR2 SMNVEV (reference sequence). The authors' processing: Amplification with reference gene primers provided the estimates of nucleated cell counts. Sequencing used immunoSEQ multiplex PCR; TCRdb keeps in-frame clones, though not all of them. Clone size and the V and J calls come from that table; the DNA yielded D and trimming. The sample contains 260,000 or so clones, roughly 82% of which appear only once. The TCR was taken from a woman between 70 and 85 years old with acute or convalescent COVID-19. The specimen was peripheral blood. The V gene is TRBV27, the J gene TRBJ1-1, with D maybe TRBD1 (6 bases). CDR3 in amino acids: CASTFSQGNTEAFF. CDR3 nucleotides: TGTGCCAGCACCTTTTCACAGGGGAACACTGAAGCTTTCTTT.